The next 2 T cell receptor beta chains were all read from a single sample in a study of human T cells and chemical hapten exposure (dated by TCRdb to the early 2020s). The library was prepared using RACE. The instrument was a NextSeq 500. TCRdb trimmed the raw reads at Q25, called clones with MiXCR and kept productive beta chains. Rows with one shared CDR3 protein collapse into an entry with the most common genes and DNA. For this sample there are roughly 120,000 distinct CDR3 sequences; roughly an eighth appear just once. The ten largest clones take up approximately 1.5% of the sample. This sample's time point label indicates: patch test 1, 2 weeks after DPC sensitization. The sample's treatment or condition label, in plain terms: therapeutic diphenylcyclopropenone sensitization with weekly scalp DPC. The sequences come from whole blood, collected in connection with sensitization to the hapten diphenylcyclopropenone (DPC). These receptors were taken from a woman aged 50 to 60 with alopecia areata. Some clones in this sample may be carry-over from other donors' samples.

This clonotype was seen at least ten times. The gene calls are TRBV6-6 and TRBJ2-7, with 8 bases fitting TRBD1. This CDR3 spans 14 amino acids. The trim removed 6 bases at V and 7 bases at J, leaving 11 bases unmatched. Germline CDR1 reads MNHNY; CDR2 reads SVGAGI (reference sequence). DNA for the CDR3: TGTGCCAGCAGACCGCGGACAGGGTTCGAGGAGCAGTACTTC. Translating it yields CASRPRTGFEEQYF.

This clonotype was seen repeatedly, ten times or more. The chain has TRBV18 and TRBJ1-3; D gene uncertain. Germline V CDR1 and CDR2: KGHSH, LQKENI. The V and J ends lost 4 bases and 3 bases respectively, with 7 bases between them. The CDR3 is 13 amino acids. The CDR3 here is CASSRSNGNTIYF. For the CDR3, the DNA is TGTGCCAGCTCACGGTCTAATGGAAACACCATATATTTT.